This TCR beta chain appears in the sequencing data of a study of graft-versus-host responses after intestinal transplantation. The sample holds a few counts of this clone. Irradiated, violet-dye-labeled stimulator cells, around 200,000 in number, were plated with around 200,000 CFSE-labeled responder cells. The CDR3 sequence is 13 residues long. V was pared by 1 base and J by 0 bases, with 7 bases between. Germline V lookup: CDR1 GTSNPN, CDR2 SVGIG (reference sequence). Sequencing was performed with immunoSEQ multiplex PCR; in TCRdb, only in-frame clones are kept and a portion is missing. The table shows about 4,900 clones, with 20% to 30% occurring only once.

This rearrangement joins TRBV30 to TRBJ2-7, with D hard to call. Sequences were derived from alloreactive CD8+ T cells from a mixed lymphocyte reaction culture, sampled before intestinal transplant. The subset here: CFSE-low proliferating T cells sorted from approximately 6-day pre-transplant mixed lymphocyte reaction (GvH or HvG direction). The source is a human patient who received an intestinal transplant. The CDR3 bases are TGTGCCTGGAGTGGGTGGAACTCCTACGAGCAGTACTTC. Protein product: CAWSGWNSYEQYF.